This TCR beta chain was captured by sequencing in a study of shared clonotypes between healthy human individuals. Study-wide results and caveats: Across subsets, estimated richness was generally greater for naive than for memory populations. An effect of sequencing depth on clonotype sharing among donors was expected.

A remark on this clone: Its target is not known.

CDR1 is SGHDT and CDR2 is YYEEEE in the germline V gene. The V end lost 6 bases, the J end lost 7 bases, and 20 bases lay between the germline ends. CDR3 length: 15 amino acids. When replicate PCRs were run on sorted subsets, they used about 200 ng DNA, about 30,000 T cell genomes. Generated by immunoSEQ multiplex PCR, the TCRdb table keeps only in-frame clones and is missing some. The sample contains a few million clones, around 95% of which appear only once. The V and J genes are TRBV5-6 and TRBJ2-1; TRBD2 is a possible D gene (5 bases). The specimen sequenced was naive CD4+ T cells sorted from blood. Stated subset: CD45RA+ positively selected. The clonotype was recovered from a young man in good health. This CDR3 is CASTYGVAFGNEQFF. Here the CDR3 DNA reads TGTGCCAGCACTTACGGGGTGGCTTTCGGGAATGAGCAGTTCTTC.